Below are 27 T cell receptor beta chains sequenced from a single sample in a study of T cell responses to AZD1222 COVID-19 vaccine. Sequenced by immunoSEQ multiplex PCR; TCRdb stores in-frame clones only, minus some. Of approximately 120,000 clones listed, 87% were seen once; the top ten hold about 4.6%. Sample: peripheral blood, taken 28 days after the second AZD1222 dose. The receptors originated from an adult who received the AZD1222 COVID-19 vaccine.

The chain links TRBV6-4 to TRBJ2-2, with 7 bases that match TRBD2. The CDR3 is 15 residues long. Germline CDR1 reads MRHNA; CDR2 reads SNTAGT. The V segment lost 6 bases and the J segment 3 bases; nucleotides outside the gene matches: 7. CDR3 DNA sequence: TGTGCCAGCAGCCAAACTAGCGTTTACACCGGGGAGCTGTTTTTT. Its translation: CASSQTSVYTGELFF.

This chain uses TRBV14 with TRBJ2-3; D might be TRBD2 (7 bases). The CDR3 sequence is 15 residues long. Trimming stripped 3 bases from V and 3 bases from J, with 13 bases between. Germline CDR1 is SGHDN and CDR2 is FVKESK. CDR3 amino acids: CASSQGRGGTDTQYF. CDR3 sequence (DNA): TGTGCCAGCAGCCAGGGGAGGGGGGGAACAGATACGCAGTATTTT.

The CDR3 here is CASSHSTGEQFF. CDR3 DNA: TGCGCCAGCAGCCATTCGACGGGGGAGCAGTTCTTC. The chain employs TRBV5-1 and TRBJ2-1; D possibly corresponds to TRBD2 (5 bases). Germline values: CDR1 SGHRS, CDR2 YFSETQ. The CDR3 has 12 amino acids. Trimming took 4 bases from V and 10 from J, leaving 12 bases between them.

The chain recombines TRBV29-1 with TRBJ1-1; possible D gene TRBD1, 6 bases. Per germline, CDR1 SQVTM and CDR2 ANQGSEA. V gave up 2 bases and J gave up 6 bases, with 13 bases separating them. The CDR3 loop spans 13 amino acids. The CDR3 coding sequence is TGCAGCGTTGAAACAGGGAGGAGGGCTGAAGCTTTCTTT. This encodes CSVETGRRAEAFF.

The chain is built from TRBV14 and TRBJ2-5; 10 nucleotides match TRBD2. CDR3 length: 18 residues. The germline CDR1 and CDR2 sequences are SGHDN and FVKESK. V dropped 0 bases and J dropped 5; count of bases not matched to a gene: 12. CDR3: CASSQDWSSGRADETQYF. The DNA of the CDR3 is TGTGCCAGCAGCCAAGATTGGTCGAGCGGGAGGGCCGATGAGACCCAGTACTTC.

V usage is TRBV19 and J usage is TRBJ2-7, with 8 nucleotides matching TRBD1. Trimming removed 9 bases from V and 5 bases from J; junction bases left unmatched: 9. The CDR3 is 13 residues long. In germline, CDR1 is LNHDA, CDR2 SQIVND (reference sequence). CDR3 region: CARGQGGVNEQYF. The CDR3 region has the DNA TGTGCCAGAGGACAGGGCGGAGTAAACGAGCAGTACTTC.

The CDR3 loop is CASPPTGGFAEAFF. The CDR3 DNA is TGTGCCAGCCCCCCGACAGGTGGATTTGCTGAAGCTTTCTTT. The chain is built from TRBV28 and TRBJ1-1; maybe TRBD1 (6 bases). This CDR3 is 14 amino acids long. Trimming took off 8 bases at V and 6 bases at J, with 19 bases between the two ends. Germline CDR1 and CDR2: MDHEN and SYDVKM.

The chain has TRBV29-1 and TRBJ2-7; 10 positions match TRBD1. CDR3 length: 15 amino acids. V was pared by 3 bases and J by 5 bases, with 10 bases of the junction left unmatched. From germline, CDR1 is SQVTM and CDR2 ANQGSEA. The CDR3 DNA follows: TGCAGCGTTGACGGTTTGGGACAGGGGATCCACGAGCAGTACTTC. Translated, it gives CSVDGLGQGIHEQYF.

This chain uses TRBV6-1 with TRBJ1-5, with D possibly being TRBD1 (6 bases). The ends were cut back, 1 base at V and 4 bases at J, with 11 bases in the middle. The germline V gene has CDR1 MNHNS and CDR2 SASEGT. This CDR3 region has 15 residues. CDR3 DNA sequence: TGTGCCAGCAGTGAAGGAGGGGGGGCAAATCAGCCCCAGCATTTT. Protein product: CASSEGGGANQPQHF.

The chain recombines TRBV11-3 with TRBJ1-1; possibly TRBD1 for D (5 bases). Trimming stripped 1 base from V and 1 base from J, with 22 bases between. This CDR3 contains 19 residues. Germline loops: CDR1 SGHNT, CDR2 YENEEA. The CDR3 loop is CASSLGRLRDPGPNTEAFF. Here the CDR3 DNA reads TGTGCCAGCAGCTTAGGGAGACTCCGGGACCCCGGTCCGAACACTGAAGCTTTCTTT.

This chain joins TRBV2 and TRBJ1-3, with TRBD1 as a possible D gene (6 bases). From germline, CDR1 is SNHLY and CDR2 FYNNEI. There are 15 residues in the CDR3. Trimming stripped 6 bases from V and 0 bases from J, with 12 bases between. The CDR3: CASRLTGSSGNTIYF. CDR3 nucleotide sequence: TGTGCCAGCAGGCTAACAGGGAGCTCTGGAAACACCATATATTTT.

This clone was seen a single time. The chain joins TRBV21-1 to TRBJ1-3. TRBV21-1 represents a pseudogene. The CDR3 is 15 amino acids. The CDR3 coding sequence is TGTGCCAGCAGCAATCGGGGGGGCTCTGGAAACACCATATATTTT. This gives the protein CASSNRGGSGNTIYF.

This clone was recorded many times. V is TRBV10-3 and J is TRBJ2-5; 7 nucleotides agree with TRBD2. The CDR3 extends over 13 amino acids. Germline assignment: CDR1 ENHRY and CDR2 SYGVKD. The V and J ends lost 7 bases and 5 bases, in that order; junction bases with no gene match: 7. CDR3 protein: CAIISGTTETQYF. The CDR3 DNA reads TGTGCCATCATCTCCGGGACTACGGAGACCCAGTACTTC.

This clone has a handful of counts. The J gene is TRBJ1-2, the V gene TRBV5-8; TRBD1 matches 8 bases. V trimming: 4 bases; J trimming: 8 bases; junction bases outside the gene matches: 7. Germline V CDR1 and CDR2: SGHTS, YDEGEE. This CDR3 comprises 13 residues. CDR3 coding DNA: TGTGCCAGCAGCCTGGGACAGGCCGCAGGCTACACCTTC. Its translation is CASSLGQAAGYTF.

This clone was detected only once. Within the sample, other DNA sequences also encode this same CDR3. The V call is TRBV10-2, the J call TRBJ1-1; D is unresolved. The CDR3 totals 15 residues. V lost 6 bases and J lost 0, with 14 bases in between. CDR1 is WSHSY and CDR2 is SAAADI in the germline V gene. The CDR3 sequence: CASSGPNRMNTEAFF. CDR3 DNA sequence: TGCGCCAGCAGCGGGCCGAACCGGATGAACACTGAAGCTTTCTTT.

V gene TRBV5-1 combines with J gene TRBJ1-1; TRBD1 agrees at 8 bases. V trimming: 6 bases; J trimming: 2 bases; junction bases outside the gene matches: 9. The length of the CDR3 is 15 residues. Germline CDR1 is SGHRS and CDR2 is YFSETQ. The CDR3 DNA sequence: TGCGCCAGCACCCAGCAGGGGGCGGTTAACACTGAAGCTTTCTTT. Residues: CASTQQGAVNTEAFF.

The genes are TRBV6-5 and TRBJ2-5; 8 nucleotides match TRBD2. With 3 bases clipped from V and 7 bases from J, the junction kept 13 bases outside the gene matches. Germline V gives CDR1 MNHEY, CDR2 SVGAGI. The CDR3 is made up of 16 amino acids. The CDR3 is CASSYRLAGGGGTQYF. The CDR3 nucleotides are TGTGCCAGCAGTTATCGGTTGGCGGGAGGAGGTGGGACCCAGTACTTC.

This clone was recorded once. The identical CDR3 is also encoded by other nucleotide sequences in the sample. The V and J genes are TRBV18 and TRBJ1-5, with D tentatively TRBD1 (5 bases). This CDR3 is 15 amino acids long. Germline lookup yields CDR1 KGHSH and CDR2 LQKENI. V gave up 3 bases and J gave up 1 base, with 10 bases separating them. CDR3 nucleotide sequence: TGTGCCAGCTCACCGGAAACAGGAAGCAATCAGCCCCAGCATTTT. As protein: CASSPETGSNQPQHF.

The chain links TRBV7-9 to TRBJ2-7, with D uncertain. V was pared by 2 bases and J by 5 bases, with 13 bases between. Germline-derived CDR1 and CDR2 are SEHNR and FQNEAQ (reference sequence). The CDR3 is made up of 14 amino acids. The CDR3 loop reads CASSLSQYRDEQYF. CDR3 DNA sequence: TGTGCCAGCAGCTTATCTCAGTATAGGGACGAGCAGTACTTC.

This sequence joins TRBV24-1 and TRBJ2-7, with D perhaps matching TRBD1 (6 bases). Germline V lookup: CDR1 KGHDR, CDR2 SFDVKD. The CDR3 extends over 13 amino acids. The V end was cut by 5 bases, the J end by 7 bases, with 14 bases between. This CDR3 reads CATSGWETGEQYF. CDR3 sequence (DNA): TGTGCCACCAGTGGTTGGGAAACAGGGGAGCAGTACTTC.

This rearrangement joins TRBV19 to TRBJ2-3; D gene uncertain. The CDR3 length is 13 residues. V lost 4 bases and J lost 2, with 7 bases in between. Germline loops: CDR1 LNHDA, CDR2 SQIVND (reference sequence). The CDR3 DNA follows: TGTGCCAGTAGTAACTATAACACAGATACGCAGTATTTT. It encodes CASSNYNTDTQYF.

V is TRBV19 and J is TRBJ2-5; 7 bases are shared with TRBD1. The ends lost 5 bases at V and 4 bases at J; junction bases unmatched: 4. This CDR3 region has 13 residues. Per germline, CDR1 LNHDA and CDR2 SQIVND (reference sequence). The CDR3 nucleotides read TGTGCCAGTAGTTTTGCAGGGGGAGAGACCCAGTACTTC. Translation: CASSFAGGETQYF.

This sequence joins TRBV4-3 and TRBJ2-1; no reliable D call. V lost 5 bases and J lost 5, with 7 bases in between. CDR1 LGHNA and CDR2 YSLEER come from the germline V gene. This CDR3 comprises 12 residues. CDR3 sequence (DNA): TGCGCCAGCAGCAGGCAGCACAATGAGCAGTTCTTC. Amino acids: CASSRQHNEQFF.

This chain connects TRBV4-1 to TRBJ1-3, with TRBD1 identical over 8 bases. Germline CDR1 reads MGHRA; CDR2 reads YSYEKL. The CDR3 is 18 amino acids. Trimming removed 1 base from V and 1 base from J; junction bases left unmatched: 9. The DNA of the CDR3 is TGCGCCAGCAGCCAAGTTGACCCCAGGGGGCGGTCTGGAAACACCATATATTTT. This sequence encodes CASSQVDPRGRSGNTIYF.

The CDR3 protein is CASRPGATGNTIYF. CDR3 nucleotide sequence: TGTGCCAGTAGACCGGGGGCCACTGGAAACACCATATATTTT. J is TRBJ1-3 and V is TRBV19; TRBD1 might be the D (6 bases). CDR3 length: 14 residues. V was shortened by 6 bases and J by 2 bases, with 11 bases between the two germline ends. Germline CDR1 LNHDA, CDR2 SQIVND (reference sequence).

The genes are TRBV28 and TRBJ2-3; 7 positions match TRBD2. Germline lookup yields CDR1 MDHEN and CDR2 SYDVKM. The CDR3 is 17 residues long. Unmatched junction bases numbered 12, after V lost 4 bases and J lost 2 bases. CDR3 nucleotides: TGTGCCAGCAGTTACCGGGGGAGGGGAGGAACCACAGATACGCAGTATTTT. Amino acid sequence: CASSYRGRGGTTDTQYF.

The chain uses TRBV18 and TRBJ1-4; the D gene is possibly TRBD1 (5 bases). This CDR3 is built from 16 residues. V was trimmed by 3 bases and J by 0 bases, leaving 11 bases between them. CDR1 is KGHSH, CDR2 LQKENI, per germline. DNA of the CDR3: TGTGCCAGCTCACCCTTTATGACAGCAACTAATGAAAAACTGTTTTTT. It encodes CASSPFMTATNEKLFF.